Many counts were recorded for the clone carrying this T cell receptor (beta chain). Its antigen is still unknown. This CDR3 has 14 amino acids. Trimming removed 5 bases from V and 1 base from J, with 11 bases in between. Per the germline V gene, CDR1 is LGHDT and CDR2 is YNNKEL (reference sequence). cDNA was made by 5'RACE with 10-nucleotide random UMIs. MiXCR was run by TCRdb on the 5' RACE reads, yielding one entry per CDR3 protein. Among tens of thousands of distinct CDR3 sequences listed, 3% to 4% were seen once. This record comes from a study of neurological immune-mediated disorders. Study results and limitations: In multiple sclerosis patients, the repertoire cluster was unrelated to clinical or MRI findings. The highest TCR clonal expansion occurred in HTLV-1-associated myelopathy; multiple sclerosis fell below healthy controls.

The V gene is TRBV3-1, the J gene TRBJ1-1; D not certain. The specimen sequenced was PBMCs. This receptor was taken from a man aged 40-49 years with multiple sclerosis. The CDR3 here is CASSSLFGNTEAFF. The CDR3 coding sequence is TGTGCCAGCAGCTCCCTCTTTGGGAACACTGAAGCTTTCTTT. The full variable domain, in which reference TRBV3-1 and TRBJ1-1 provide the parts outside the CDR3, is DTAVSQTPKYLVTQMGNDKSIKCEQNLGHDTMYWYKQDSKKFLKIMFSYNNKELIINETVPNRFSPKSPDKAHLNLHINSLELGDSAVYFCASSSLFGNTEAFFGQGTRLTVV.